This TCR beta chain comes out of a study of blood T cell repertoires in COVID-19. Study context: The study drew acute and convalescent COVID-19 samples from the United States, Italy and Spain.

Germline values: CDR1 MNHEY, CDR2 SMNVEV (reference sequence). Trimming removed 5 bases from V and 7 bases from J; junction bases left unmatched: 12. The CDR3 consists of 16 residues. In the study's own analysis: Researchers report that nucleated cell counts were estimated from reference gene primer amplification. The assay was immunoSEQ multiplex PCR, and TCRdb's table has in-frame clones only and misses some. V and J calls and clone size are given by that table; D and trimming were obtained from the DNA. The repertoire holds fewer than 250,000 clones, with around 85% as singletons. The sequence came from a man aged 35 to 55 with acute or convalescent COVID-19. The genes are TRBV27 and TRBJ1-4; TRBD1 matches at 8 bases. Source material: peripheral blood. CDR3 bases: TGTGCCAGCAGTCCCCTTGCCAGGGGGCTTAGTGAAAAACTGTTTTTT. Its protein product is CASSPLARGLSEKLFF.